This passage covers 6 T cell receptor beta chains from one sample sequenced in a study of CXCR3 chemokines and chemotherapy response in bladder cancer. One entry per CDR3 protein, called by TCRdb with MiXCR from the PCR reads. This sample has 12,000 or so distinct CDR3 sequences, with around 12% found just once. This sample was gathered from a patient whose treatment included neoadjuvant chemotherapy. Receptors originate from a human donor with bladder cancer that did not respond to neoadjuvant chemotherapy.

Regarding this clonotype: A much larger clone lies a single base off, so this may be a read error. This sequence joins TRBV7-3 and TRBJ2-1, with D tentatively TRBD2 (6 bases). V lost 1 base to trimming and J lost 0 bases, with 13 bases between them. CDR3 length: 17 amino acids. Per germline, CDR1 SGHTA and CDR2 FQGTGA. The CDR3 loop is CASSLIPRLGSYNEQFF. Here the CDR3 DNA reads TGTGCCAGCAGCTTAATCCCGAGACTAGGCTCCTACAATGAGCAGTTCTTC.

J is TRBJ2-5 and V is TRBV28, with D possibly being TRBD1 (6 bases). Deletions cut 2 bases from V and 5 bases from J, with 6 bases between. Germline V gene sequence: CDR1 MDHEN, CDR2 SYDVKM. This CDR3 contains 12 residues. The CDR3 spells CASSLTGETQYF. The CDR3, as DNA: TGTGCCAGCAGTTTAACAGGGGAGACCCAGTACTTC. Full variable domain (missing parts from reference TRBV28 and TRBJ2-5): DVKVTQSSRYLVKRTGEKVFLECVQDMDHENMFWYRQDPGLGLRLIYFSYDVKMKEKGDIPEGYSVSREKKERFSLILESASTNQTSMYLCASSLTGETQYFGPGTRLLVL.

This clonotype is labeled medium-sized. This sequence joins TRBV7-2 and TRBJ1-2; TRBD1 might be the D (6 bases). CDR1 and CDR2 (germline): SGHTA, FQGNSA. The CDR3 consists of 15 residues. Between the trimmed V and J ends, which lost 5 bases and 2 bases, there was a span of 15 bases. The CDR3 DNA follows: TGTGCCAGCAGCCCAGGACAGACAATAAACTATGGCTACACCTTC. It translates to CASSPGQTINYGYTF.

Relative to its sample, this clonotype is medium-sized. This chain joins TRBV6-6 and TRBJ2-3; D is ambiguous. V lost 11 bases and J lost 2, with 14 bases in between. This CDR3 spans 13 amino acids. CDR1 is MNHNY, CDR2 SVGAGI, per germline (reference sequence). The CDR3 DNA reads TGTGCCTCTTCCACCGAATCCACAGATACGCAGTATTTT. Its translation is CASSTESTDTQYF.

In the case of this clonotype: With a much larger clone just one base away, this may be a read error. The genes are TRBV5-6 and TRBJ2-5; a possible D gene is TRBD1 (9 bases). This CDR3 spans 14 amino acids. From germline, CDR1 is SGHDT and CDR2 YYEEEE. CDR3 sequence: CVSSGGQGLETQYF. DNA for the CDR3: TGTGTCAGCAGCGGGGGACAGGGCTTAGAGACCCAGTACTTC.

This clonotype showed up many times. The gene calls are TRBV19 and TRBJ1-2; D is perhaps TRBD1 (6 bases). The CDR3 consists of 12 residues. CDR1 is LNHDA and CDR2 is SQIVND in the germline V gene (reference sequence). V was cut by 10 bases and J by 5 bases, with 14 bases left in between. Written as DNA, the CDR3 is TGTGCCATTTACAGGGTGGAATATGGCTACACCTTC. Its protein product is CAIYRVEYGYTF.